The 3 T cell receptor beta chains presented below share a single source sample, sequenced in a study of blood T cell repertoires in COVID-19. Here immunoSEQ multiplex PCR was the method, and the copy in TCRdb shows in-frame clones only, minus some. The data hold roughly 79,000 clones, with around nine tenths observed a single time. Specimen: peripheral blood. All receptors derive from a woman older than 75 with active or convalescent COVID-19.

This CDR3 is CATSLAGGQNQPQHF. The CDR3 DNA is TGTGCCACCAGTTTGGCAGGGGGTCAAAATCAGCCCCAGCATTTT. The genes are TRBV24-1 and TRBJ1-5; TRBD1 matches at 7 bases. The CDR3 spans 15 residues. J lost 4 bases, V lost 6 bases, and 8 bases had no gene match. Germline lookup yields CDR1 KGHDR and CDR2 SFDVKD.

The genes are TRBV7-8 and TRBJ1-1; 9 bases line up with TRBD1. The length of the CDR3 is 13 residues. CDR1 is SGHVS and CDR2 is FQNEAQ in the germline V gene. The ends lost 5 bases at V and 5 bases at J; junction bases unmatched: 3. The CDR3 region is CASSLQGATEAFF. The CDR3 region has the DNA TGTGCCAGCAGCCTACAGGGGGCAACTGAAGCTTTCTTT.

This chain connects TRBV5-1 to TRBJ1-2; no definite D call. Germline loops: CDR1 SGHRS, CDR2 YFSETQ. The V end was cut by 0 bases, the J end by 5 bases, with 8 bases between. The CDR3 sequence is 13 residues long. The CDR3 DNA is TGCGCCAGCAGCTTGGGGGGAGAGTATGGCTACACCTTC. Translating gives CASSLGGEYGYTF.